The 8 T cell receptor beta chains listed next were all sequenced from one sample in a study of cytomegalovirus exposure and HLA in healthy donors. Only in-frame clones appear in the TCRdb table, and some are missing; sequencing was by immunoSEQ multiplex PCR. Counted here are 150,000 to 200,000 clones, 84% occurring once; the ten biggest clones make up roughly 10%. The sample taken for sequencing was PBMCs. Source of these receptors: a young man in good health and CMV-seropositive.

This chain connects TRBV29-1 to TRBJ1-5, with TRBD1 matching 12 bases. In germline, CDR1 is SQVTM, CDR2 ANQGSEA. Trimming at V came to 7 bases and at J to 7 bases, leaving 5 bases not matched to a gene. The CDR3 extends over 13 amino acids. DNA of the CDR3: TGCAGCGCCGGGACAGGGGGCGGGCAGCCCCAGCATTTT. Protein product: CSAGTGGGQPQHF.

The chain couples TRBV18 to TRBJ1-2; D unclear. Trimming removed 6 bases at V and 4 bases at J, with 15 bases between. The CDR3 runs 14 residues. Germline CDR1 and CDR2: KGHSH and LQKENI. The CDR3 region has the DNA TGTGCCAGCTCGTCGGACTCCGGGAGCTATGGCTACACCTTC. Amino acids: CASSSDSGSYGYTF.

This clone has a single count. The chain combines TRBV27 with TRBJ2-1, with a weak D call TRBD1 (5 bases). The V end was cut by 3 bases, the J end by 8 bases, with 20 bases between. Germline CDR1 reads MNHEY; CDR2 reads SMNVEV (reference sequence). There are 16 residues in the CDR3. The CDR3 loop is CASSLGPGRRWDEQFF. In DNA, the CDR3 is TGTGCCAGCAGTTTGGGGCCCGGACGGAGATGGGATGAGCAGTTCTTC.

V usage is TRBV6-1 and J usage is TRBJ1-1, with a weak D call TRBD1 (5 bases). With 8 bases removed from V and 1 base from J, the gap between germline ends came to 14 bases. The germline CDR1 and CDR2 sequences are MNHNS and SASEGT. CDR3 length equals 14 residues. For the CDR3, the DNA is TGTGCCAGCGGCCCGGGACTCACGAACACTGAAGCTTTCTTT. It is translated as CASGPGLTNTEAFF.

This chain uses TRBV30 with TRBJ1-3; tentatively, D is TRBD1 (5 bases). In germline, CDR1 is GTSNPN, CDR2 SVGIG (reference sequence). CDR3 length: 12 residues. V was clipped by 4 bases and J by 4 bases, with 8 bases between them. CDR3 in amino acids: CAWKGLGNTIYF. For the CDR3, the DNA is TGTGCCTGGAAGGGGCTCGGAAACACCATATATTTT.

This chain uses TRBV7-2 with TRBJ1-2, with D perhaps matching TRBD1 (5 bases). Trimming took 1 base from V and 5 from J, leaving 20 bases between them. CDR1 and CDR2 from the germline V gene are SGHTA and FQGNSA. The CDR3 runs to 17 residues. This CDR3 reads CASSLDLNTGTRYGYTF. CDR3 DNA sequence: TGTGCCAGCAGCTTAGACTTAAATACCGGGACTAGATATGGCTACACCTTC. Together with reference TRBV7-2 and TRBJ1-2, the CDR3 gives the full variable domain: GAGVSQSPSNKVTEKGKDVELRCDPISGHTALYWYRQSLGQGLEFLIYFQGNSAPDKSGLPSDRFSAERTGGSVSTLTIQRTQQEDSAVYLCASSLDLNTGTRYGYTFGSGTRLTVV.

This chain uses TRBV28 with TRBJ1-3, with D uncertain. With 1 base removed from V and 4 bases from J, the gap between germline ends came to 8 bases. The CDR3 has 14 amino acids. Looked up from germline, CDR1 is MDHEN and CDR2 is SYDVKM. The CDR3 coding sequence is TGTGCCAGCAGTTTATCTGTAGCAGGAAACACCATATATTTT. It specifies CASSLSVAGNTIYF.

This clone was seen a single time. This chain links TRBV29-1 with TRBJ1-4; 8 nucleotides match TRBD1. V gave up 5 bases and J gave up 3 bases; unmatched junction bases: 8. Germline V gives CDR1 SQVTM, CDR2 ANQGSEA. The CDR3 has 15 residues. CDR3 DNA sequence: TGCAGCGTTCTGACAGGGGCGCGAGCTAATGAAAAACTGTTTTTT. Protein: CSVLTGARANEKLFF.